This passage covers 31 T cell receptor beta chains from one sample sequenced in a study of cytomegalovirus exposure and HLA in healthy donors. With 60 Vbeta and 13 Jbeta primers, the PCR was carried out. Only in-frame clones appear in the TCRdb table, and some are missing; sequencing was by immunoSEQ multiplex PCR. Of around 150,000 clones in the sample, approximately 83% are singletons; the top ten hold 1.5%. The sample consisted of PBMCs. Receptors originate from a woman between 18 and 29 years old in good health and CMV-seronegative.

The gene calls are TRBV6-5 and TRBJ2-1, with a weak D call TRBD2 (5 bases). Trimming pared 8 bases from V and 7 bases from J, leaving 12 bases between. This CDR3 is built from 12 residues. Germline V gene data show CDR1 as MNHEY and CDR2 as SVGAGI. The CDR3 DNA reads TGTGCCAGCGTCGGGAAGGGAAATGAGCAGTTCTTC. As protein: CASVGKGNEQFF.

The chain is built from TRBV5-1 and TRBJ1-1, with D unresolved. This CDR3 spans 13 amino acids. With 4 bases removed from V and 1 base from J, the gap between germline ends came to 8 bases. Germline lookup yields CDR1 SGHRS and CDR2 YFSETQ. CDR3 DNA sequence: TGCGCCAGCAGCAACGGTCAGAACACTGAAGCTTTCTTT. Protein product: CASSNGQNTEAFF. The full variable domain, rest sourced from reference TRBV5-1 and TRBJ1-1, is KAGVTQTPRYLIKTRGQQVTLSCSPISGHRSVSWYQQTPGQGLQFLFEYFSETQRNKGNFPGRFSGRQFSNSRSEMNVSTLELGDSALYLCASSNGQNTEAFFGQGTRLTVV.

The rearrangement joins TRBV6-5 to TRBJ1-5; D is ambiguous. The CDR3 totals 13 residues. V was cut by 4 bases and J by 2 bases, with 6 bases left in between. The germline gives CDR1 MNHEY, CDR2 SVGAGI. The CDR3 region is CASSSQGNQPQHF. The DNA of the CDR3 is TGTGCCAGCAGTTCCCAGGGCAATCAGCCCCAGCATTTT.

The table lists this clone with a few counts. V gene TRBV27 combines with J gene TRBJ2-2; 8 nucleotides line up with TRBD2. The trim removed 7 bases at V and 3 bases at J, leaving 7 bases unmatched. The CDR3 sequence is 15 residues long. In germline, CDR1 is MNHEY, CDR2 SMNVEV (reference sequence). This CDR3 is CASKRGGRDTGELFF. The CDR3 DNA follows: TGTGCCAGCAAACGGGGGGGCCGGGACACCGGGGAGCTGTTTTTT.

V usage is TRBV7-9 and J usage is TRBJ2-5; D not resolved. The germline V and J ends were trimmed by 4 bases and 2 bases, with 11 bases remaining between them. CDR3 length equals 14 residues. The germline V gene encodes CDR1 SEHNR and CDR2 FQNEAQ (reference sequence). In DNA, the CDR3 is TGTGCCAGCAGCTATTCCGGCGGACAAGAGACCCAGTACTTC. This codes for CASSYSGGQETQYF.

The chain links TRBV28 to TRBJ2-7, with D hard to call. Germline lookup yields CDR1 MDHEN and CDR2 SYDVKM. V dropped 2 bases and J dropped 6 bases, with 14 bases sitting between them. This CDR3 has 14 residues. CDR3 DNA: TGTGCCAGCAGTTTAACTTTAAATGAATCCGAGCAGTACTTC. Its protein product is CASSLTLNESEQYF.

The J gene is TRBJ1-3, the V gene TRBV6-6; 11 bases are a match to TRBD1. The CDR3 totals 16 residues. Germline lookup yields CDR1 MNHNY and CDR2 SVGAGI (reference sequence). V shed 5 bases, J shed 1 base, and the junction held 4 bases outside the gene matches. The CDR3 coding sequence is TGTGCCAGCAGTCCGGACAGGGGGCTATCTGGAAACACCATATATTTT. Translation: CASSPDRGLSGNTIYF.

The chain links TRBV28 to TRBJ2-7, with D possibly being TRBD1 (5 bases). V gave up 6 bases and J gave up 5 bases, with 11 bases separating them. This CDR3 is 12 amino acids long. CDR1 is MDHEN, CDR2 SYDVKM, per germline. This CDR3 reads CASRPGINEQYF. CDR3 nucleotide sequence: TGTGCCAGCAGACCAGGGATCAACGAGCAGTACTTC.

The V and J genes are TRBV18 and TRBJ1-1; 7 nucleotides line up with TRBD1. The length of the CDR3 is 13 residues. Germline lookup yields CDR1 KGHSH and CDR2 LQKENI. With 3 bases clipped from V and 7 bases from J, the junction kept 5 bases outside the gene matches. Here the CDR3 DNA reads TGTGCCAGCTCACCGGGACAGACAGATGAAGCTTTCTTT. The encoded protein is CASSPGQTDEAFF.

The chain combines TRBV19 with TRBJ1-5, with TRBD1 as a possible D gene (5 bases). The CDR3 consists of 13 residues. V shed 5 bases and J shed 2 bases, with 7 bases lying between them. CDR1 LNHDA and CDR2 SQIVND come from the germline V gene (reference sequence). This chain's CDR3 is CASSRRGNQPQHF. As DNA, the CDR3 is TGTGCCAGTAGTCGCAGGGGCAATCAGCCCCAGCATTTT.

DNA of the CDR3: TGTGCCAGCAGTGAAGACAGGGGGCCCTACAATGAGCAGTTCTTC. The encoded protein is CASSEDRGPYNEQFF. The chain recombines TRBV25-1 with TRBJ2-1, with 10 bases lining up with TRBD1. The ends lost 2 bases at V and 2 bases at J; junction bases unmatched: 0. The CDR3 totals 15 residues. CDR1 is MGHDK, CDR2 SYGVNS, per germline.

This clone was seen only a few times. The rearrangement joins TRBV27 to TRBJ1-4; perhaps TRBD1 as D (6 bases). CDR3 length: 13 residues. The V gene lost 5 bases and the J gene lost 10 bases, with 14 bases spanning the gap. Germline CDR1 MNHEY, CDR2 SMNVEV (reference sequence). The DNA for the CDR3 is TGTGCCAGCAGTGCAGGGACACCCGTAAAACTGTTTTTT. Translating it yields CASSAGTPVKLFF.

The chain has TRBV11-3 and TRBJ2-7; TRBD2 matches 12 bases. V dropped 3 bases and J dropped 2; count of bases not matched to a gene: 5. Germline V lookup: CDR1 SGHNT, CDR2 YENEEA. The CDR3 covers 16 residues. This CDR3 reads CASSLLLAGGTYEQYF. The CDR3 bases are TGTGCCAGCAGCTTGCTCCTAGCGGGGGGGACCTACGAGCAGTACTTC.

On this clone itself: A junction end diverges from the germline sequence, so it may reflect a read error. The chain uses TRBV7-9 and TRBJ1-2, with 7 bases that match TRBD1. CDR3 size: 15 residues. In germline, CDR1 is SEHNR, CDR2 FQNEAQ (reference sequence). This CDR3 reads CSSSISDRNPRGYTF. As DNA, the CDR3 is TGTTCCAGCAGCATATCGGACAGGAACCCTCGTGGCTACACCTTC. The whole variable domain, remainder taken from reference TRBV7-9 and TRBJ1-2, is DTGVSQNPRHKITKRGQNVTFRCDPISEHNRLYWYRQTLGQGPEFLTYFQNEAQLEKSRLLSDRFSAERPKGSFSTLEIQRTEQGDSAMYLCSSSISDRNPRGYTFGSGTRLTVV.

The CDR3 DNA follows: TGTGCCAGCAGCTCCCTTGGGGTCAGGAGGGGCGAGCAGTACTTC. Amino acid sequence: CASSSLGVRRGEQYF. The J gene is TRBJ2-7, the V gene TRBV5-6; tentatively, D is TRBD2 (6 bases). The CDR3 has 15 amino acids. V lost 3 bases and J 6 bases, leaving 19 bases between the germline ends. Germline CDR1 reads SGHDT; CDR2 reads YYEEEE.

The chain combines TRBV6-5 with TRBJ1-6; D may be TRBD1 (5 bases). The CDR3 consists of 15 residues. The germline V gene encodes CDR1 MNHEY and CDR2 SVGAGI. With 5 bases removed from V and 12 bases from J, the gap between germline ends came to 20 bases. CDR3 DNA: TGTGCCAGCAGTCAAAGGGGCCCCGATTTAGAACCCCTCCACTTT. Translating it yields CASSQRGPDLEPLHF.

This rearrangement joins TRBV5-6 to TRBJ2-7, with 9 bases that match TRBD1. J gave up 1 base and V 4 bases, and 9 bases lay outside the gene matches. The germline CDR1 and CDR2 sequences are SGHDT and YYEEEE. The CDR3 runs to 16 residues. The CDR3: CASSVALGTGSYEQYF. CDR3 sequence (DNA): TGTGCCAGCAGCGTGGCGCTCGGGACAGGGTCCTACGAGCAGTACTTC.

This rearrangement joins TRBV5-1 to TRBJ2-6; D ambiguous. V was pared by 0 bases and J by 0 bases, with 7 bases between. This CDR3 is 16 amino acids long. Per the germline V gene, CDR1 is SGHRS and CDR2 is YFSETQ. This CDR3 reads CASSLVKSSGANVLTF. The CDR3 coding sequence is TGCGCCAGCAGCTTGGTAAAGAGCTCTGGGGCCAACGTCCTGACTTTC. The whole variable domain, remainder taken from reference TRBV5-1 and TRBJ2-6, is KAGVTQTPRYLIKTRGQQVTLSCSPISGHRSVSWYQQTPGQGLQFLFEYFSETQRNKGNFPGRFSGRQFSNSRSEMNVSTLELGDSALYLCASSLVKSSGANVLTFGAGSRLTVL.

The chain couples TRBV27 to TRBJ1-4; D is unclear. Trimming shortened V by 3 bases and J by 2 bases, and 10 bases separated the two germline ends. The CDR3 loop spans 15 amino acids. Germline CDR1 MNHEY, CDR2 SMNVEV (reference sequence). The CDR3 loop is CASSLNVQTNEKLFF. The CDR3 DNA sequence: TGTGCCAGCAGTTTGAACGTCCAGACTAATGAAAAACTGTTTTTT.

This chain uses TRBV6-1 with TRBJ1-1, with D unclear. CDR3 size: 18 residues. V was clipped by 4 bases and J by 0 bases, with 21 bases between them. Germline CDR1 MNHNS, CDR2 SASEGT. For the CDR3, the DNA is TGTGCCAGCAGTGCCCAATACAGAGGGCAGCATATGAACACTGAAGCTTTCTTT. Its translation is CASSAQYRGQHMNTEAFF.

V usage is TRBV5-4 and J usage is TRBJ2-5, with a tentative D call TRBD2 (6 bases). The J call may be incorrect, as the DNA end agrees better with TRBJ2-7. Germline V lookup: CDR1 SGHNT, CDR2 YYREEE (reference sequence). This CDR3 comprises 13 residues. CDR3 DNA: TGTGCCAGCAGCTCGCGGGACTCATACGAGCAGTACTTC. As protein: CASSSRDSYEQYF.

This clone was seen only a few times. The V and J genes are TRBV6-1 and TRBJ2-1; TRBD2 agrees at 12 bases. The CDR3 length is 17 residues. Germline trimming cut 2 bases from V and 4 bases from J; bases unmatched to any gene: 6. CDR1 is MNHNS and CDR2 is SASEGT in the germline V gene. The CDR3 DNA is TGTGCCAGCAGTGAAAATCCTAGCGGGGGGGCGTACAATGAGCAGTTCTTC. As protein: CASSENPSGGAYNEQFF.

The chain recombines TRBV10-3 with TRBJ2-1; 7 bases line up with TRBD1. The ends lost 4 bases at V and 7 bases at J; junction bases unmatched: 1. Germline CDR1 ENHRY, CDR2 SYGVKD. CDR3 length: 12 amino acids. The CDR3: CAISVTGNEQFF. CDR3 coding DNA: TGTGCCATCAGTGTGACAGGGAATGAGCAGTTCTTC.

The chain joins TRBV5-1 to TRBJ2-7; TRBD1 is a possible D gene (6 bases). The CDR3 spans 13 residues. V lost 9 bases to trimming and J lost 0 bases, with 13 bases between them. Per germline, CDR1 SGHRS and CDR2 YFSETQ. In DNA form, the CDR3 reads TGCGCCACCCGACAGGAGAGCTCCTACGAGCAGTACTTC. Protein: CATRQESSYEQYF.

The chain links TRBV6-5 to TRBJ2-1; possible D gene TRBD1, 6 bases. The V gene lost 5 bases and the J gene lost 5 bases, with 13 bases spanning the gap. Germline V gives CDR1 MNHEY, CDR2 SVGAGI. This CDR3 has 14 residues. The CDR3 sequence: CASSARGTHNEQFF. CDR3 nucleotide sequence: TGTGCCAGCAGTGCCAGGGGCACCCACAATGAGCAGTTCTTC.

The gene calls are TRBV28 and TRBJ1-2; the D gene is possibly TRBD1 (5 bases). V was clipped by 4 bases and J by 1 base, with 13 bases between them. Germline CDR1 is MDHEN and CDR2 is SYDVKM. This CDR3 spans 15 amino acids. The CDR3 DNA reads TGTGCCAGCAGTTCCCAGGGACTGGGTAACTATGGCTACACCTTC. This encodes CASSSQGLGNYGYTF.

The chain recombines TRBV5-1 with TRBJ1-1, with TRBD1 as a possible D gene (5 bases). CDR3 size: 13 residues. The V gene's germline CDR1 is SGHRS and CDR2 YFSETQ. V was clipped by 1 base and J by 7 bases, with 11 bases between them. In DNA, the CDR3 is TGCGCCAGCAGCTTGAATCCAGGGCTTGAAGCTTTCTTT. This gives the protein CASSLNPGLEAFF. Supplemented by reference TRBV5-1 and TRBJ1-1, the full variable domain reads KAGVTQTPRYLIKTRGQQVTLSCSPISGHRSVSWYQQTPGQGLQFLFEYFSETQRNKGNFPGRFSGRQFSNSRSEMNVSTLELGDSALYLCASSLNPGLEAFFGQGTRLTVV.

CDR3 residues: CATSREYGGAVGANVLTF. The CDR3, as DNA: TGTGCCACCAGCAGAGAATATGGGGGGGCGGTAGGGGCCAACGTCCTGACTTTC. The gene calls are TRBV15 and TRBJ2-6, with D maybe TRBD2 (7 bases). Germline V gene sequence: CDR1 LNHNV, CDR2 YYDKDF (reference sequence). Trimming shortened V by 0 bases and J by 4 bases, and 16 bases separated the two germline ends. The CDR3 spans 18 residues. Full variable domain (missing parts from reference TRBV15 and TRBJ2-6): DAMVIQNPRYQVTQFGKPVTLSCSQTLNHNVMYWYQQKSSQAPKLLFHYYDKDFNNEADTPDNFQSRRPNTSFCFLDIRSPGLGDTAMYLCATSREYGGAVGANVLTFGAGSRLTVL.

This clone was counted between two and nine times. The chain has TRBV29-1 and TRBJ2-7, with 7 bases lining up with TRBD2. Germline assignment: CDR1 SQVTM and CDR2 ANQGSEA. The CDR3 covers 11 residues. The V and J ends lost 7 bases and 0 bases, in that order; junction bases with no gene match: 0. The CDR3 region has the DNA TGCAGCGGCGGGAGCTCCTACGAGCAGTACTTC. This sequence encodes CSGGSSYEQYF.

The chain has TRBV25-1 and TRBJ1-2, with 7 bases aligning to TRBD1. CDR3 length equals 15 residues. In germline, CDR1 is MGHDK, CDR2 SYGVNS. Trimming took 3 bases from V and 8 from J; bases not matched to a gene: 12. The CDR3 sequence: CASSERMDRPGGYTF. The CDR3 DNA follows: TGTGCCAGCAGTGAGAGAATGGACAGGCCGGGAGGCTACACCTTC.

The V gene is TRBV6-6, the J gene TRBJ1-5, with D tentatively TRBD1 (5 bases). Germline lookup yields CDR1 MNHNY and CDR2 SVGAGI (reference sequence). V lost 2 bases to trimming and J lost 4 bases, with 9 bases between them. The CDR3 runs 14 residues. CDR3: CASSYRDLNQPQHF. The CDR3 DNA sequence: TGTGCCAGCAGTTACAGGGACTTAAATCAGCCCCAGCATTTT.